This T cell receptor (beta chain) was sequenced for a study of cytomegalovirus exposure and HLA in healthy donors. Study information: The early release's HLA-typed donors yielded approximately 81 million unique TCRs. The study, taken as a whole, reports: The CMV antigen specificity of three CMV-associated chains was confirmed through in vitro analysis. Highest at DRB1 and lowest at HLA-C, TCR association rates differed among HLA loci in a later analysis.

With 60 Vbeta and 13 Jbeta primers, the PCR was carried out. Original data processing: An analysis that came later counted 73 million or so unique TCR beta chains, approximately 11 million shared. The protocol was immunoSEQ multiplex PCR, while the TCRdb copy is restricted to in-frame clones and leaves out a portion. That table furnishes V, J and clone size, whereas the DNA furnished D and trimming. Its table lists 160,000 or so clones. The V gene's germline CDR1 is MNHEY and CDR2 SMNVEV (reference sequence). Trimming cost V 4 bases and J 7 bases, with 8 bases left between them. This CDR3 has 12 amino acids. Points on this clone: Antigen unknown.

This TCR derives from a man aged 25-45 years in good health and CMV-seronegative. The chain carries TRBV27 and TRBJ2-1, with a weak D call TRBD2 (5 bases). The sequenced sample consisted of PBMCs. The CDR3 DNA is TGTGCCAGCAGTTATACTAGAAATGAGCAGTTCTTC. Translation: CASSYTRNEQFF.